Presented here are 7 T cell receptor beta chains from one specimen sequenced in a study of T cell responses to AZD1222 COVID-19 vaccine. Measured with immunoSEQ multiplex PCR; TCRdb has only the in-frame clones, and not every one. In the table there are more than 80,000 clones, under 95% of which are singletons. Sequenced material: peripheral blood, taken on day 0 of AZD1222 vaccination. The receptors shown here come from an adult in good health.

This chain links TRBV9 with TRBJ1-4; tentative D call: TRBD1 (6 bases). Germline V lookup: CDR1 SGDLS, CDR2 YYNGEE. Between the trimmed V and J ends, which lost 4 bases and 5 bases, there was a span of 12 bases. The CDR3 sequence is 14 residues long. CDR3 protein: CASSKGTKNEKLFF. The CDR3 coding sequence is TGTGCCAGCAGCAAGGGGACAAAAAATGAAAAACTGTTTTTT.

The chain joins TRBV5-5 to TRBJ1-2, with 9 bases lining up with TRBD1. There are 17 residues in the CDR3. The germline gives CDR1 SGHKS, CDR2 YYEKEE (reference sequence). V was pared by 4 bases and J by 8 bases, with 18 bases of the junction left unmatched. The CDR3 loop is CASSVVPSGTGTEGYTF. The DNA for the CDR3 is TGTGCCAGCAGCGTTGTCCCCTCCGGGACAGGGACGGAAGGCTACACCTTC.

The rearrangement uses TRBV19 and TRBJ2-7, with 8 bases identical to TRBD1. The germline V gene has CDR1 LNHDA and CDR2 SQIVND (reference sequence). This CDR3 has 11 residues. The CDR3 DNA follows: TGTGCTGGACAGGGCATACACGAGCAGTACTTC. Translating gives CAGQGIHEQYF.

The chain links TRBV3-1 (or the pseudogene TRBV3-2) to TRBJ2-7; 10 positions agree with TRBD2. Unmatched junction bases numbered 20, after V lost 6 bases and J lost 3 bases. Germline assignment: CDR1 LGHDT and CDR2 YNNKEL (reference sequence). The CDR3 totals 19 residues. CDR3 nucleotides: TGTGCCAGCAGACAAAAACACTTAGCGGGGGGCGACTTCCACTACGAGCAGTACTTC. The encoded protein is CASRQKHLAGGDFHYEQYF.

The rearrangement links TRBV18 to TRBJ2-2; D unclear. Germline CDR1 and CDR2: KGHSH and LQKENI. The V and J ends lost 1 base and 7 bases respectively, with 7 bases between them. The CDR3 consists of 13 residues. The chain's CDR3 is CASSPQASGELFF. The CDR3 coding sequence is TGTGCCAGCTCACCACAGGCGAGCGGGGAGCTGTTTTTT.

The chain couples TRBV2 to TRBJ1-1; D remains ambiguous. The CDR3 has 12 amino acids. The V end was cut by 1 base, the J end by 4 bases, with 4 bases between. Germline assignment: CDR1 SNHLY and CDR2 FYNNEI. CDR3 coding DNA: TGTGCCAGCAGTGAAGGGGTCACTGAAGCTTTCTTT. Translated, it gives CASSEGVTEAFF.

The gene calls are TRBV12-2 and TRBJ1-3; the listed D gene, TRBD1, was not tested against the DNA. TRBV12-2 is an annotated pseudogene. CDR3 length: 12 residues. DNA for the CDR3: TGTGCAAGTCGTTCAACAGGAAACACCATATATTTT. Its protein is CASRSTGNTIYF.